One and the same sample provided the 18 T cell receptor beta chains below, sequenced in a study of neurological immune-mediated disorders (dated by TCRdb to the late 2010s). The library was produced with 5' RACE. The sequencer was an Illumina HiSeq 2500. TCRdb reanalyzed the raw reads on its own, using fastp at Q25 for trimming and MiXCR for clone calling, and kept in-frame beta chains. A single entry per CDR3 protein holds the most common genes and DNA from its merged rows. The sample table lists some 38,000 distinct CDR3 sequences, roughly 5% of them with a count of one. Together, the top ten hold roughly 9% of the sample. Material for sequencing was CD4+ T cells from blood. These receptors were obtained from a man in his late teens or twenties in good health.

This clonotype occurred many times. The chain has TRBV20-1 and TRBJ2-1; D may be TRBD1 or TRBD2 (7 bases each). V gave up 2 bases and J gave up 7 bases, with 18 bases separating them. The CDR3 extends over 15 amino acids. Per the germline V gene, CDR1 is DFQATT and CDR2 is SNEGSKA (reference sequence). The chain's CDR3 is CSARRGGGGENEQFF. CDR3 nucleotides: TGCAGTGCTAGACGAGGGGGCGGGGGAGAAAATGAGCAGTTCTTC.

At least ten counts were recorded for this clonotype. The CDR3 region is CASSQDRRPRSLDTQYF. CDR3 sequence (DNA): TGCGCCAGCAGCCAAGATCGGCGTCCGCGTTCGTTGGATACGCAGTATTTT. The rearrangement joins TRBV4-1 to TRBJ2-3; D gene uncertain. The CDR3 sequence is 17 residues long. Germline CDR1 and CDR2: MGHRA and YSYEKL. Trimming stripped 0 bases from V and 6 bases from J, with 19 bases between.

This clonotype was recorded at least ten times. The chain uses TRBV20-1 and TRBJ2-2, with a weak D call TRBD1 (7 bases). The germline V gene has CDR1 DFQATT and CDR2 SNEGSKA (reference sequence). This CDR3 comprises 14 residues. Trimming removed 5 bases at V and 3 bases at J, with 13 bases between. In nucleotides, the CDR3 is TGCAGTGCTTACAGGGGACTGTACACCGGGGAGCTGTTTTTT. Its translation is CSAYRGLYTGELFF.

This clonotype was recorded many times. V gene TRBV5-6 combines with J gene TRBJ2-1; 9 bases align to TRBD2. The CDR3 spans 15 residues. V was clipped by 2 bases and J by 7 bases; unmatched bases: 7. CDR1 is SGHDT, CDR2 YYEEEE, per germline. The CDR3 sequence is CASSFAAGGNNEQFF. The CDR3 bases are TGTGCCAGCAGCTTTGCAGCGGGGGGTAATAATGAGCAGTTCTTC.

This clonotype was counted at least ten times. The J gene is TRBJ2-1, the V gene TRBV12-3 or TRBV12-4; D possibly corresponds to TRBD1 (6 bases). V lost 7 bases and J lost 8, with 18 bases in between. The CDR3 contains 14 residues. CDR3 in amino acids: CASTKQGSRYEQFF. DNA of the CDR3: TGTGCCAGCACCAAACAGGGTAGTAGGTATGAGCAGTTCTTC.

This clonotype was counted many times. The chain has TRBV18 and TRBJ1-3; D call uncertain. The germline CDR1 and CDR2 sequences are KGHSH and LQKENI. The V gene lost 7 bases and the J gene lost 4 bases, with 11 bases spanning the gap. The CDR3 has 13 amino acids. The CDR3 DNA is TGTGCCAGCTTCGACACCCCGGGAAACACCATATATTTT. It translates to CASFDTPGNTIYF.

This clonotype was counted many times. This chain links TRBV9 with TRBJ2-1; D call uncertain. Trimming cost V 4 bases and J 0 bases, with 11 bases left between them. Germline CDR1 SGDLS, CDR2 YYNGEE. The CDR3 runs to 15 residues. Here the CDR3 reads CASSPDTTSYNEQFF. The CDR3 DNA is TGTGCCAGCAGCCCGGATACCACCTCCTACAATGAGCAGTTCTTC.

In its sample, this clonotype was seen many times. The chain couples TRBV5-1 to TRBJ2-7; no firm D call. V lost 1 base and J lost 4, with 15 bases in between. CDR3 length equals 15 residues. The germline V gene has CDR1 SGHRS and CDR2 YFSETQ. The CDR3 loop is CASSLSTAPGYEQYF. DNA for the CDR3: TGCGCCAGCAGCTTGAGTACAGCCCCCGGATACGAGCAGTACTTC.

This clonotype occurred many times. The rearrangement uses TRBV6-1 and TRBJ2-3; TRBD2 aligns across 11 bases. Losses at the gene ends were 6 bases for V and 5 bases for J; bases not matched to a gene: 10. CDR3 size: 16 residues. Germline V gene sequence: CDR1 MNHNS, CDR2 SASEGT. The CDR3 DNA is TGTGCCAGCAGCGCATACGGGACTAGCGGACGAGATACGCAGTATTTT. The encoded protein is CASSAYGTSGRDTQYF.

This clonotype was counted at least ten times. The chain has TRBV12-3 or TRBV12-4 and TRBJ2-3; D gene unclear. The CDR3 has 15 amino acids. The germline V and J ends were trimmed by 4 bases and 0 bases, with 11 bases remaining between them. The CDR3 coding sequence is TGTGCCAGCAGTTATTACCAGTCTAGCACAGATACGCAGTATTTT. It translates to CASSYYQSSTDTQYF.

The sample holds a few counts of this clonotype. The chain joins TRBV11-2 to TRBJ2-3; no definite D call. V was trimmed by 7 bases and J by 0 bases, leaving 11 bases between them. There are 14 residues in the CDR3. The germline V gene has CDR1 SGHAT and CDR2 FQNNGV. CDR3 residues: CASTPISSTDTQYF. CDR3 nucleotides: TGTGCCAGCACGCCCATTAGCAGCACAGATACGCAGTATTTT.

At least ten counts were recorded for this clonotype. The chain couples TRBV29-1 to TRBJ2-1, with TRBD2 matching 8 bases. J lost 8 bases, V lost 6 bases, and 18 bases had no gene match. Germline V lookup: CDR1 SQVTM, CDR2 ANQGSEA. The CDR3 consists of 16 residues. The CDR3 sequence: CSVAGNSPRGGDEQFF. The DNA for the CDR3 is TGCAGCGTCGCGGGGAACTCCCCCCGGGGGGGCGATGAGCAGTTCTTC.

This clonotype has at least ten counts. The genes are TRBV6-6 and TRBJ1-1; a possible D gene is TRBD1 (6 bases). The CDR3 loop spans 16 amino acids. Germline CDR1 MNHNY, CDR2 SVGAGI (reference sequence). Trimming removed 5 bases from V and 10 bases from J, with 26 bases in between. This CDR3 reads CASSVETRPVKGGAFF. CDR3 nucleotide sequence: TGTGCCAGCAGTGTAGAGACCCGACCCGTGAAGGGGGGAGCTTTCTTT.

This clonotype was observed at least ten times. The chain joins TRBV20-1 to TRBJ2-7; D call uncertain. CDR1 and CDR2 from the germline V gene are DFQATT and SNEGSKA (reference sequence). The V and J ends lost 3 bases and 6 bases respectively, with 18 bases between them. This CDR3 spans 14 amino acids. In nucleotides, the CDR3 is TGCAGTGCTAGCCTCCACCAGACTTCGCTCGAGCAGTACTTC. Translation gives CSASLHQTSLEQYF.

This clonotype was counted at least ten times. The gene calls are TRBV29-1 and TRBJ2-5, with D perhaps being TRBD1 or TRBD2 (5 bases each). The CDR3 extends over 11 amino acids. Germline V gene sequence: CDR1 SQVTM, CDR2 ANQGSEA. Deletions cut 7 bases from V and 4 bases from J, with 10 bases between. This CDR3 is CSAGTGETQYF. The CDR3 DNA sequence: TGCAGCGCTGGGACGGGAGAGACCCAGTACTTC.

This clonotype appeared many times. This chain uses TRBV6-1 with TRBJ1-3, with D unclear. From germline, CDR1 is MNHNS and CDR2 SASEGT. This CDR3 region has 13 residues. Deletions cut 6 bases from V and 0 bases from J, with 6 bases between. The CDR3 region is CASSTVSGNTIYF. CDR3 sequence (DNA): TGTGCCAGCAGCACAGTCTCTGGAAACACCATATATTTT.

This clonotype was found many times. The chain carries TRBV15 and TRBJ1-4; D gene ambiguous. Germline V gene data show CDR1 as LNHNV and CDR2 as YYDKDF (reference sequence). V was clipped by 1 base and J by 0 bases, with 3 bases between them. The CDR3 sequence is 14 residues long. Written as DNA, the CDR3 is TGTGCCACCAGCAGAGCCGCAACTAATGAAAAACTGTTTTTT. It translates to CATSRAATNEKLFF. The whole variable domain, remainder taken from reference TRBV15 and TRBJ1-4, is DAMVIQNPRYQVTQFGKPVTLSCSQTLNHNVMYWYQQKSSQAPKLLFHYYDKDFNNEADTPDNFQSRRPNTSFCFLDIRSPGLGDTAMYLCATSRAATNEKLFFGSGTQLSVL.

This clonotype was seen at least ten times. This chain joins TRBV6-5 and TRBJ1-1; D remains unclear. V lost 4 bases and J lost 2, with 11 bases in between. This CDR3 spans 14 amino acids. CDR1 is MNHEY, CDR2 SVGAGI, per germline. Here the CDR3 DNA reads TGTGCCAGCAGTTTTCAGAGTAGAAACACTGAAGCTTTCTTT. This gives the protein CASSFQSRNTEAFF.